A selection of T cell receptor beta chains follows, all from one sample in a study of blood T cell repertoires in COVID-19. Method: immunoSEQ multiplex PCR; TCRdb's copy keeps in-frame clones and lacks some. The table lists 180,000 or so clones, over 75% of them singletons, with roughly 18% in the top ten. The sample taken for sequencing was peripheral blood. The source is a person aged 65 to 85 with COVID-19, enrolled during active disease. Each CDR3 is given with its conserved first and last residue. D genes are given only for firm matches. A clone size is listed for some rows: how often the clone was seen (once, few, many), or a class if it is expanded.

size	D	J	V	CDR3	DNA
.	TRBD1	TRBJ1-6	TRBV3-1/TRBV3-2	CASSQDRGGNSPLHF	TGTGCCAGCAGCCAAGATCGAGGGGGCAATTCACCCCTCCACTTT
.	.	TRBJ1-1	TRBV6-5	CASTLRGGTNTEAFF	TGTGCCAGCACCCTAAGGGGGGGAACTAACACTGAAGCTTTCTTT
.	.	TRBJ2-4	TRBV4-3	CASSQEHSGNPAKNIQYF	TGCGCCAGCAGCCAAGAACATAGCGGAAACCCCGCCAAAAACATTCAGTACTTC
.	.	TRBJ2-2	TRBV19	CASKPGLTGELFF	TGTGCCAGTAAGCCAGGGCTTACCGGGGAGCTGTTTTTT
.	TRBD1	TRBJ2-5	TRBV7-7	CASSRDREETQYF	TGTGCCAGCAGCCGGGACAGGGAGGAGACCCAGTACTTC
.	.	TRBJ1-1	TRBV24-1	CATTDPQTGLAFF	TGTGCCACCACCGACCCCCAAACAGGGCTCGCTTTCTTT
once	.	TRBJ1-2	TRBV29-1	CSVPLGGMWYGYTF	TGCAGCGTCCCTCTGGGGGGAATGTGGTATGGCTACACCTTC
.	TRBD1	TRBJ2-5	TRBV5-1	CASSILQGPQETQYF	TGCGCCAGCAGCATATTACAGGGGCCCCAAGAGACCCAGTACTTC
once	.	TRBJ2-7	TRBV7-3	CASSLRRFNEQYF	TGTGCCAGCAGCCTTCGGAGATTTAACGAGCAGTACTTC
.	TRBD2	TRBJ2-2	TRBV24-1	CATAPTSGYTGELFF	TGTGCCACAGCGCCGACTAGCGGATACACCGGGGAGCTGTTTTTT
.	.	TRBJ1-4	TRBV7-9	CASSQQGAANEKLFF	TGTGCCAGCAGCCAACAGGGTGCGGCTAATGAAAAACTGTTTTTT
.	.	TRBJ1-5	TRBV19	CATLGGGRRLGNQPQHF	TGTGCCACCCTGGGGGGGGGCCGGCGTCTCGGCAATCAGCCCCAGCATTTT
.	.	TRBJ2-1	TRBV13	CASSRPRAGRYNEQFF	TGTGCCAGCAGCCGCCCGCGGGCGGGACGGTACAATGAGCAGTTCTTC
.	TRBD2	TRBJ2-7	TRBV28	CASSGDYRVVLSYEQYF	TGTGCCAGCAGTGGGGACTATCGGGTAGTCCTCTCCTACGAGCAGTACTTC
.	TRBD1	TRBJ2-2	TRBV7-9	CASSGDRDVTGELFF	TGTGCCAGCAGCGGCGACAGGGATGTCACCGGGGAGCTGTTTTTT
once	.	TRBJ1-4	TRBV10-3	CAISGGGIGEKLFF	TGTGCCATCAGTGGAGGGGGTATCGGTGAAAAACTGTTTTTT
.	TRBD2	TRBJ2-3	TRBV5-1	CASSSRASGGSTDTQYF	TGCGCCAGCAGCTCGAGAGCTAGCGGGGGATCCACAGATACGCAGTATTTT
.	.	TRBJ2-2	TRBV29-1	CSVRPSSGELFF	TGCAGCGTGCGCCCTAGCTCCGGGGAGCTGTTTTTT
.	.	TRBJ2-1	TRBV7-3	CASSIDGTPYNEQFF	TGTGCCAGCAGCATCGACGGGACACCCTACAATGAGCAGTTCTTC
.	.	TRBJ1-1	TRBV5-6	CASSIGGTEAFF	TGTGCCAGCAGCATTGGCGGCACTGAAGCTTTCTTT
.	TRBD1	TRBJ1-2	TRBV4-3	CASSQDRGGGYTF	TGCGCCAGCAGCCAAGATCGAGGGGGCGGCTACACCTTC
.	TRBD1	TRBJ1-3	TRBV9	CASSLRQGQDSGNTIYF	TGTGCCAGCAGCTTGAGACAGGGGCAAGACTCTGGAAACACCATATATTTT